The 29 T cell receptor beta chains below come from one sample, sequenced in a study of shared clonotypes between healthy human individuals. The data were produced by immunoSEQ multiplex PCR, yet TCRdb's version contains in-frame clones alone and is incomplete. The sample carries 550,000 to 800,000 clones, around 67% recorded once. Input material: memory CD4+ T cells sorted from blood. The subset is: CD45RA-negative fraction. The receptor set was obtained from a woman aged 25 to 39 in good health.

The chain combines TRBV6-1 with TRBJ1-2, with D perhaps matching TRBD1 (5 bases). The CDR3 covers 15 residues. V was trimmed by 2 bases and J by 4 bases, leaving 14 bases between them. Germline assignment: CDR1 MNHNS and CDR2 SASEGT. Here the CDR3 reads CASSESGGKTYGYTF. In nucleotides, the CDR3 is TGTGCCAGCAGTGAATCCGGGGGTAAGACCTATGGCTACACCTTC.

The J gene is TRBJ2-3, the V gene TRBV13; 8 bases are shared with TRBD2. Germline CDR1 reads PRHDT; CDR2 reads FYEKMQ (reference sequence). V lost 0 bases, J lost 3 bases, and 2 bases stayed unmatched. The CDR3 runs 15 residues. The CDR3 loop is CASSLGGTSTDTQYF. CDR3 DNA sequence: TGTGCCAGCAGCTTAGGCGGGACTAGTACAGATACGCAGTATTTT.

This clone was found a few times. The V gene is TRBV30, the J gene TRBJ1-5, with D unclear. Germline V lookup: CDR1 GTSNPN, CDR2 SVGIG (reference sequence). The CDR3 spans 13 residues. V was pared by 2 bases and J by 9 bases, with 14 bases between. CDR3 DNA sequence: TGTGCCTGGAGTTCAGGCTCGCGTTTGCCCCAGCATTTT. Translating it yields CAWSSGSRLPQHF.

The chain carries TRBV6-5 and TRBJ1-4; D is perhaps TRBD1 (6 bases). This CDR3 is 14 amino acids long. The ends were cut back, 7 bases at V and 5 bases at J, with 14 bases in the middle. The germline gives CDR1 MNHEY, CDR2 SVGAGI. The CDR3 spells CASTTGSLNEKLFF. CDR3 in DNA: TGTGCCAGCACTACAGGGTCGTTGAATGAAAAACTGTTTTTT.

This clone was seen a single time. The chain carries TRBV5-1 and TRBJ1-1; D is ambiguous. V was shortened by 4 bases and J by 1 base, with 14 bases between the two germline ends. The CDR3 is 15 amino acids. The germline V gene has CDR1 SGHRS and CDR2 YFSETQ. DNA for the CDR3: TGCGCCAGCAGCCCCTCCGGCCGAGCGAACACTGAAGCTTTCTTT. Translated: CASSPSGRANTEAFF.

This sequence joins TRBV30 and TRBJ2-3; weak D call: TRBD2 (5 bases). The V gene's germline CDR1 is GTSNPN and CDR2 SVGIG (reference sequence). V lost 5 bases and J lost 2, with 8 bases in between. The CDR3 covers 12 residues. The CDR3, as DNA: TGTGCCTGGGGAGGATCCACAGATACGCAGTATTTT. Protein product: CAWGGSTDTQYF.

The chain is built from TRBV7-8 and TRBJ1-3; no clear D gene. V was shortened by 5 bases and J by 8 bases, with 13 bases between the two germline ends. CDR1 and CDR2 (germline): SGHVS, FQNEAQ. The CDR3 loop spans 13 amino acids. The DNA for the CDR3 is TGTGCCAGCAGCACCAATTTGGTGGACACCATATATTTT. It codes for CASSTNLVDTIYF.

This chain joins TRBV30 and TRBJ1-5; TRBD1 aligns across 10 bases. In germline, CDR1 is GTSNPN, CDR2 SVGIG (reference sequence). V lost 5 bases, J lost 0 bases, and 1 base stayed unmatched. The CDR3 spans 14 residues. CDR3 in DNA: TGTGCCTGGGACAGGGGGCTTAGCAATCAGCCCCAGCATTTT. It codes for CAWDRGLSNQPQHF.

V gene TRBV28 combines with J gene TRBJ2-7; 9 bases agree with TRBD1. This CDR3 has 15 residues. Trimming removed 4 bases from V and 0 bases from J; junction bases left unmatched: 4. From germline, CDR1 is MDHEN and CDR2 SYDVKM. Here the CDR3 DNA reads TGTGCCAGCAGTTCGGGACAGGGCCTCTCCTACGAGCAGTACTTC. It encodes CASSSGQGLSYEQYF.

This clone was detected a few times. The chain is built from TRBV4-2 and TRBJ2-1; 8 bases line up with TRBD2. The CDR3 covers 16 residues. Per the germline V gene, CDR1 is LGHNA and CDR2 is YNFKEQ. Trimming at V came to 2 bases and at J to 5 bases, leaving 8 bases not matched to a gene. The CDR3 region is CASSQPGTSFNNEQFF. The DNA of the CDR3 is TGTGCCAGCAGCCAACCTGGGACTAGTTTCAACAATGAGCAGTTCTTC.

The V call is TRBV6-4, the J call TRBJ2-3, with D tentatively TRBD1 (5 bases). This CDR3 is built from 15 residues. V was shortened by 7 bases and J by 0 bases, with 14 bases between the two germline ends. The germline V gene has CDR1 MRHNA and CDR2 SNTAGT. DNA for the CDR3: TGTGCCAGCACCCCAGGGTCCGGGAGCACAGATACGCAGTATTTT. Encoded protein: CASTPGSGSTDTQYF.

Only one count was recorded for this clone. J is TRBJ1-1 and V is TRBV7-9; D is unresolved. From germline, CDR1 is SEHNR and CDR2 FQNEAQ (reference sequence). The CDR3 is made up of 13 amino acids. V was shortened by 1 base and J by 5 bases, with 8 bases between the two germline ends. This CDR3 reads CASSLVVSTEAFF. Here the CDR3 DNA reads TGTGCCAGCAGCTTAGTTGTTTCAACTGAAGCTTTCTTT.

This chain connects TRBV29-1 to TRBJ2-7; unclear D gene. The CDR3 runs 12 residues. Germline assignment: CDR1 SQVTM and CDR2 ANQGSEA. V lost 7 bases to trimming and J lost 0 bases, with 10 bases between them. CDR3 DNA: TGCAGCGCAACCGAGAACTCCTACGAGCAGTACTTC. Its translation is CSATENSYEQYF.

The chain combines TRBV4-1 with TRBJ2-3, with D maybe TRBD1 (6 bases). The CDR3 has 13 amino acids. Trimming left V 4 bases short and J 4 bases short, with 9 bases between. Germline lookup yields CDR1 MGHRA and CDR2 YSYEKL. The CDR3 reads CASSRSGADTQYF. CDR3 DNA sequence: TGCGCCAGCAGCCGCTCAGGGGCAGATACGCAGTATTTT.

This clone came up a few times. V is TRBV19 and J is TRBJ2-3; D uncertain. Between the trimmed V and J ends, which lost 1 base and 1 base, there was a span of 9 bases. Per germline, CDR1 LNHDA and CDR2 SQIVND (reference sequence). This CDR3 comprises 15 residues. The CDR3 DNA reads as TGTGCCAGTAGTATAGGTCAGTCCGGCACAGATACGCAGTATTTT. Its translation: CASSIGQSGTDTQYF.

This clone was recorded once. The chain couples TRBV4-1 to TRBJ1-2; D unclear. The germline CDR1 and CDR2 sequences are MGHRA and YSYEKL. V gave up 4 bases and J gave up 5 bases, with 8 bases separating them. This CDR3 spans 12 amino acids. CDR3 nucleotides: TGCGCCAGCAGCCTGGGAGCTTATGGCTACACCTTC. This gives the protein CASSLGAYGYTF.

This chain connects TRBV11-2 to TRBJ2-7; a possible D gene is TRBD2 (7 bases). Trimming cost V 5 bases and J 2 bases, with 16 bases left between them. The germline V gene has CDR1 SGHAT and CDR2 FQNNGV. There are 15 residues in the CDR3. CDR3 sequence reads: CASSQGGAGTYEQYF. The DNA for the CDR3 is TGTGCCAGCAGCCAAGGGGGGGCGGGGACCTACGAGCAGTACTTC.

The chain carries TRBV28 and TRBJ1-5; 10 bases agree with TRBD1. The CDR3 is made up of 15 amino acids. After removal of 6 bases from V and 0 bases from J, the junction contained 2 bases not matched to a gene. In germline, CDR1 is MDHEN, CDR2 SYDVKM. CDR3 DNA: TGTGCCAGCAGGCGGACAGGGGGTAGCAATCAGCCCCAGCATTTT. Amino acid sequence: CASRRTGGSNQPQHF.

The sample holds many counts of this clone. Within the sample, other DNA sequences also encode this same CDR3. This chain links TRBV7-9 with TRBJ1-1; tentative D call: TRBD1 (5 bases). This CDR3 is 13 amino acids long. Germline V gives CDR1 SEHNR, CDR2 FQNEAQ (reference sequence). Trimming cost V 5 bases and J 1 base, with 8 bases left between them. In DNA, the CDR3 is TGTGCCAGCAGCCGCCAGGGGAACACTGAAGCTTTCTTT. Its translation: CASSRQGNTEAFF.

This clone occurred a few times. The chain links TRBV5-1 to TRBJ2-7, with D perhaps matching TRBD1 or TRBD2 (5 bases each). The CDR3 extends over 12 amino acids. Germline V gene lookup returns CDR1 SGHRS and CDR2 YFSETQ. Trimming stripped 5 bases from V and 6 bases from J, with 12 bases between. The CDR3 DNA is TGCGCCAGCAGAAAAGGGGAGACCGAGCAGTACTTC. Protein sequence: CASRKGETEQYF.

The gene calls are TRBV7-3 and TRBJ2-1, with 10 positions matching TRBD2. Losses at the gene ends were 5 bases for V and 7 bases for J; bases not matched to a gene: 8. The CDR3 is made up of 15 amino acids. The germline gives CDR1 SGHTA, CDR2 FQGTGA. In DNA form, the CDR3 reads TGTGCCAGCAGCCAAGGGCTAGCGGGAGTAAATGAGCAGTTCTTC. Its protein product is CASSQGLAGVNEQFF.

The chain is built from TRBV28 and TRBJ2-4, with D perhaps TRBD1 (6 bases). The V gene lost 6 bases and the J gene lost 4 bases, with 16 bases spanning the gap. Germline CDR1 is MDHEN and CDR2 is SYDVKM. CDR3 size: 15 residues. The CDR3 DNA reads as TGTGCCAGCAGCGGGACAAGTACTTTTAAAAACATTCAGTACTTC. Its translation: CASSGTSTFKNIQYF.

The chain uses TRBV6-5 and TRBJ2-5; 9 bases fit TRBD1. V lost 4 bases and J lost 3; bases outside the gene matches: 6. CDR1 is MNHEY and CDR2 is SVGAGI in the germline V gene. The length of the CDR3 is 15 residues. The CDR3 loop reads CASSSPGQGEETQYF. CDR3 bases: TGTGCCAGCAGTTCTCCGGGACAGGGCGAAGAGACCCAGTACTTC.

The chain has TRBV11-3 and TRBJ2-1; D not certain. V was cut by 2 bases and J by 0 bases, with 2 bases left in between. This CDR3 comprises 13 residues. Germline CDR1 SGHNT, CDR2 YENEEA. CDR3 residues: CASSLTSYNEQFF. As DNA, the CDR3 is TGTGCCAGCAGCTTAACCTCCTACAATGAGCAGTTCTTC. The full variable domain, in which reference TRBV11-3 and TRBJ2-1 provide the parts outside the CDR3, is EAGVVQSPRYKIIEKKQPVAFWCNPISGHNTLYWYLQNLGQGPELLIRYENEEAVDDSQLPKDRFSAERLKGVDSTLKIQPAELGDSAVYLCASSLTSYNEQFFGPGTRLTVL.

The rearrangement joins TRBV5-1 to TRBJ2-5; D is ambiguous. This CDR3 has 14 residues. Deletions cut 0 bases from V and 6 bases from J, with 12 bases between. CDR1 SGHRS and CDR2 YFSETQ come from the germline V gene. The CDR3 loop is CASSLGTAWKTQYF. The CDR3 DNA is TGCGCCAGCAGCTTGGGGACGGCGTGGAAGACCCAGTACTTC. The full variable domain, with the rest looked up from reference TRBV5-1 and TRBJ2-5, is KAGVTQTPRYLIKTRGQQVTLSCSPISGHRSVSWYQQTPGQGLQFLFEYFSETQRNKGNFPGRFSGRQFSNSRSEMNVSTLELGDSALYLCASSLGTAWKTQYFGPGTRLLVL.

V is TRBV19 and J is TRBJ1-5, with a tentative D call TRBD1 (5 bases). Trimming removed 3 bases at V and 1 base at J, with 13 bases between. Germline V gene sequence: CDR1 LNHDA, CDR2 SQIVND (reference sequence). The CDR3 is 16 amino acids. This CDR3 reads CASSIWMGTSNQPQHF. CDR3 DNA: TGTGCCAGTAGTATCTGGATGGGGACCAGCAATCAGCCCCAGCATTTT.

V and J are TRBV28 and TRBJ2-3, with D possibly being TRBD2 (5 bases). The germline V gene encodes CDR1 MDHEN and CDR2 SYDVKM. V was clipped by 1 base and J by 3 bases, with 11 bases between them. The length of the CDR3 is 15 residues. The CDR3 loop is CASSLFGSSTDTQYF. In DNA, the CDR3 is TGTGCCAGCAGTTTATTTGGGAGTTCAACAGATACGCAGTATTTT.

This chain links TRBV28 with TRBJ1-3, with D perhaps matching TRBD1 (5 bases). With 11 bases removed from V and 2 bases from J, the gap between germline ends came to 13 bases. The germline V gene has CDR1 MDHEN and CDR2 SYDVKM. The CDR3 runs 13 residues. In nucleotides, the CDR3 is TGTGCCTCCGGCGGGGGAACTGGAAACACCATATATTTT. It is translated as CASGGGTGNTIYF.

This chain uses TRBV2 with TRBJ2-1; 7 bases line up with TRBD2. The CDR3 contains 16 residues. Germline-derived CDR1 and CDR2 are SNHLY and FYNNEI. J lost 0 bases, V lost 11 bases, and 13 bases had no gene match. The CDR3: CAQSPRLAASYNEQFF. The CDR3 coding sequence is TGTGCCCAATCACCCCGTCTAGCGGCCTCCTACAATGAGCAGTTCTTC.